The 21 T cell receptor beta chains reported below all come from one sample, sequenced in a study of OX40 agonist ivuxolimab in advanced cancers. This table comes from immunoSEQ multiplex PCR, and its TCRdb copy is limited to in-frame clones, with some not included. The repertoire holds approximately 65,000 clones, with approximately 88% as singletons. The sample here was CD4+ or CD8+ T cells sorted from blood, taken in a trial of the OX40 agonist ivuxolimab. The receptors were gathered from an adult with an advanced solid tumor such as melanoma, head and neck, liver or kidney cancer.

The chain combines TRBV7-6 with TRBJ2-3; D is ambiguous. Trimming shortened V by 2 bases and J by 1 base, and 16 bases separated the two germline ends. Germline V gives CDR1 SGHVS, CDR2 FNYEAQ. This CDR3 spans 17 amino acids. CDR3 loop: CASSLRSVAWGTDTQYF. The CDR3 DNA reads TGTGCCAGCAGCTTACGGTCGGTTGCCTGGGGCACAGATACGCAGTATTTT.

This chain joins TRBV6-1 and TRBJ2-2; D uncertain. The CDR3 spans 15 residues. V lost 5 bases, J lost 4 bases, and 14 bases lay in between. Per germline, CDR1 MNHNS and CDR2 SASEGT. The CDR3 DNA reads TGTGCCAGCAGTTCGGCGGAGTGGGGCACCGGGGAGCTGTTTTTT. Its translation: CASSSAEWGTGELFF.

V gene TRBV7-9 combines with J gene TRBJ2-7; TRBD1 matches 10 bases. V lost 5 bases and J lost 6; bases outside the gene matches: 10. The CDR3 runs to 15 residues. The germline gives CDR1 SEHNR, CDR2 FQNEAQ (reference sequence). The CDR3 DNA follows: TGTGCCAGCAGCCAACCCGGGACAGGGGCCTCCGAGCAGTACTTC. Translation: CASSQPGTGASEQYF.

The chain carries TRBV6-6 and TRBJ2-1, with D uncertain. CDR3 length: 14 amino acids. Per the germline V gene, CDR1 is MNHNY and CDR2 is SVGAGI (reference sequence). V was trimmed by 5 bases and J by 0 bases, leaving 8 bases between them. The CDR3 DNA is TGTGCCAGCAGTGACATCGGCTCCTACAATGAGCAGTTCTTC. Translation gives CASSDIGSYNEQFF.

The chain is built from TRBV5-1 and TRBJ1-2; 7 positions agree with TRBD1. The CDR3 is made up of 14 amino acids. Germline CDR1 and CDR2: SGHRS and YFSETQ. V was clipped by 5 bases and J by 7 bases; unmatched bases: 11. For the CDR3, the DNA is TGCGCCAGCAGTTCCGGGACAGAAGCACTTGGCTACACCTTC. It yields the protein CASSSGTEALGYTF.

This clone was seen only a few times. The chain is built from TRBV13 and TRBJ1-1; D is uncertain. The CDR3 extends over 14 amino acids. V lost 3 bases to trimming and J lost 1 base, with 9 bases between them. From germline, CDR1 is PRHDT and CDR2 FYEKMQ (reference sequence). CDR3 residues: CASSFGRKNTEAFF. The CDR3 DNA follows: TGTGCCAGCAGCTTCGGACGGAAGAACACTGAAGCTTTCTTT.

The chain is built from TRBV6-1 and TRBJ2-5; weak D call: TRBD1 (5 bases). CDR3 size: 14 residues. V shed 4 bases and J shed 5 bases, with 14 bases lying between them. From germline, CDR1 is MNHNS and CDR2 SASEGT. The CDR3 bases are TGTGCCAGCAGTGTGCAGGGTATGTGGGAGACCCAGTACTTC. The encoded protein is CASSVQGMWETQYF.

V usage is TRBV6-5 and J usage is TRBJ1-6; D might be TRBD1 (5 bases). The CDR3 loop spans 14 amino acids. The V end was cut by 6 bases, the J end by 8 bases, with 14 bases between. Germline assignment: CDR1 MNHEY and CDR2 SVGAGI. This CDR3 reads CASRLRGVDSPLHF. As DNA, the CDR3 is TGTGCCAGCAGACTTAGGGGAGTCGATTCACCCCTCCACTTT.

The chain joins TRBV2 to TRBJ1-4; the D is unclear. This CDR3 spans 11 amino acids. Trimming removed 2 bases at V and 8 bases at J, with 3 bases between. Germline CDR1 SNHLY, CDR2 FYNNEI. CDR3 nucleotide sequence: TGTGCCAGCAGTGAATGGGAAAAACTGTTTTTT. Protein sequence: CASSEWEKLFF. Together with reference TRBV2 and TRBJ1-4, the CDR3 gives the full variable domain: EPEVTQTPSHQVTQMGQEVILRCVPISNHLYFYWYRQILGQKVEFLVSFYNNEISEKSEIFDDQFSVERPDGSNFTLKIRSTKLEDSAMYFCASSEWEKLFFGSGTQLSVL.

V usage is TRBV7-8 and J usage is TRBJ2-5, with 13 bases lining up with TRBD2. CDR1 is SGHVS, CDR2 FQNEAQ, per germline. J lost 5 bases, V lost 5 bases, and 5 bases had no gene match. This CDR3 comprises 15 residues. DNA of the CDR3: TGTGCCAGCAGCCCGACTAGCGGGGGGTGGGAGACCCAGTACTTC. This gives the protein CASSPTSGGWETQYF.

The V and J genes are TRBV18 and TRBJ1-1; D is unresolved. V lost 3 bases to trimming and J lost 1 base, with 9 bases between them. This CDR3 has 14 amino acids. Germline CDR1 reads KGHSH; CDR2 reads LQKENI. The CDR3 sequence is CASSPVGKNTEAFF. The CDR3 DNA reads TGTGCCAGCTCACCGGTCGGGAAGAACACTGAAGCTTTCTTT.

The CDR3 nucleotides read TGTGCCAGCAGACTAAGGACAGACACTGAAGCTTTCTTT. Protein product: CASRLRTDTEAFF. V is TRBV6-6 and J is TRBJ1-1, with D perhaps TRBD1 (6 bases). The CDR3 extends over 13 amino acids. Germline CDR1 MNHNY, CDR2 SVGAGI (reference sequence). V was cut by 6 bases and J by 3 bases, with 11 bases left in between.

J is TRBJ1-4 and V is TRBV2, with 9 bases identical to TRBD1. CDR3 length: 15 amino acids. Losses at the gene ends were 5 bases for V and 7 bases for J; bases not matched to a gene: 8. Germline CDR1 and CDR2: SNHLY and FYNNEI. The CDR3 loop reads CASSPTGTGIEKLFF. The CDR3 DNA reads TGTGCCAGCAGTCCCACCGGGACAGGGATTGAAAAACTGTTTTTT. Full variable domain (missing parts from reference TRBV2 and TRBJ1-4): EPEVTQTPSHQVTQMGQEVILRCVPISNHLYFYWYRQILGQKVEFLVSFYNNEISEKSEIFDDQFSVERPDGSNFTLKIRSTKLEDSAMYFCASSPTGTGIEKLFFGSGTQLSVL.

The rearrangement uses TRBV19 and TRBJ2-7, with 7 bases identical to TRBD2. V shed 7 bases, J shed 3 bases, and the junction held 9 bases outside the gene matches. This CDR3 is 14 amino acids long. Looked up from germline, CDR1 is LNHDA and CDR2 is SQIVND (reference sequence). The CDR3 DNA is TGTGCCAGTAAACCCGGACTAGGAAGCTACGAGCAGTACTTC. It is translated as CASKPGLGSYEQYF. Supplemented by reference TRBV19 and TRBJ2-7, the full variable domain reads DGGITQSPKYLFRKEGQNVTLSCEQNLNHDAMYWYRQDPGQGLRLIYYSQIVNDFQKGDIAEGYSVSREKKESFPLTVTSAQKNPTAFYLCASKPGLGSYEQYFGPGTRLTVT.

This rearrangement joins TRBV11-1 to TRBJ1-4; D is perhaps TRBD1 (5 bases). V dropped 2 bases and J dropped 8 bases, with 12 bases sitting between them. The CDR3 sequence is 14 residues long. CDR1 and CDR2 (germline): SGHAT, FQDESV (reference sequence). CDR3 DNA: TGTGCCAGCAGCTTAATCCCGGAGGGGGAAAAACTGTTTTTT. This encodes CASSLIPEGEKLFF. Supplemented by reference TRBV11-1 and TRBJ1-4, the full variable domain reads EAEVAQSPRYKITEKSQAVAFWCDPISGHATLYWYRQILGQGPELLVQFQDESVVDDSQLPKDRFSAERLKGVDSTLKIQPAELGDSAMYLCASSLIPEGEKLFFGSGTQLSVL.

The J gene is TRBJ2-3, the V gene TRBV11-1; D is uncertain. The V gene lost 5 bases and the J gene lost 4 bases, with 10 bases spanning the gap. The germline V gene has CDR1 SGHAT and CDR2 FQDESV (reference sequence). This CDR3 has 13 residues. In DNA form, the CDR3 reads TGTGCCAGCAGCGTAGAGAGCCCAGATACGCAGTATTTT. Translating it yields CASSVESPDTQYF.

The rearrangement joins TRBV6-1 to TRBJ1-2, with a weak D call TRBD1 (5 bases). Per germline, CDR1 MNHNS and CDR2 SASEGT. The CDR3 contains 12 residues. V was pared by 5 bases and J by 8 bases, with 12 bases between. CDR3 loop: CASSMGRSGYTF. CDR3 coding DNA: TGTGCCAGCAGTATGGGACGCAGCGGCTACACCTTC.

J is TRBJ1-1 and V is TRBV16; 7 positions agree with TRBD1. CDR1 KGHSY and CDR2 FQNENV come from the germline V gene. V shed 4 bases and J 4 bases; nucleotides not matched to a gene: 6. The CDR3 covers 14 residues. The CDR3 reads CASSRDTGVTEAFF. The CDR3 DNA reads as TGTGCCAGCAGCCGAGATACAGGGGTCACTGAAGCTTTCTTT. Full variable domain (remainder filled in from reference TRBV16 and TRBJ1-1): GEEVAQTPKHLVRGEGQKAKLYCAPIKGHSYVFWYQQVLKNEFKFLISFQNENVFDETGMPKERFSAKCLPNSPCSLEIQATKLEDSAVYFCASSRDTGVTEAFFGQGTRLTVV.

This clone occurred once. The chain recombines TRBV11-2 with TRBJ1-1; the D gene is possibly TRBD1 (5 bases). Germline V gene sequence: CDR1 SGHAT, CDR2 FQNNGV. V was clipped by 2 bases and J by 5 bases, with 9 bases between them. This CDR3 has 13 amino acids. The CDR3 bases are TGTGCCAGCAGCTTACAGGGAGGGACTGAAGCTTTCTTT. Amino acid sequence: CASSLQGGTEAFF.

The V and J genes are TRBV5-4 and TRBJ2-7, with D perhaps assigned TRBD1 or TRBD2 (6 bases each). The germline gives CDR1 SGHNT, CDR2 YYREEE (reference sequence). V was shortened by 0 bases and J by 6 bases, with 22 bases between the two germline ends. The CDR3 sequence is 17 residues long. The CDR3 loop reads CASSLGAGHGGRGEQYF. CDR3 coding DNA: TGTGCCAGCAGCTTGGGGGCGGGACACGGAGGTAGGGGCGAGCAGTACTTC.

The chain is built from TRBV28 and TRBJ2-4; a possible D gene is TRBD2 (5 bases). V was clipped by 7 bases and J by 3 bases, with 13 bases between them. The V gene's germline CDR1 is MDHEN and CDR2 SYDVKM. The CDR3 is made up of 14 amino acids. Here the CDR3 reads CASNPFRGKNIQYF. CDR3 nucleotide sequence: TGTGCCAGCAACCCCTTTCGGGGCAAAAACATTCAGTACTTC.